The 8 T cell receptor beta chains below all came from one sample that was sequenced in a study of blood T cell repertoires in COVID-19. Using immunoSEQ multiplex PCR, the repertoire was profiled, and TCRdb retains in-frame clones only, with some absent. Among about 180,000 clones, 83% were seen once, and the ten largest hold about 1.5%. What was sequenced was peripheral blood. All receptors derive from a human donor in a cohort sampled during active COVID-19.

The chain recombines TRBV5-4 with TRBJ1-5, with D maybe TRBD1 (5 bases). Trimming pared 8 bases from V and 4 bases from J, leaving 7 bases between. The CDR3 is 11 residues long. Germline V lookup: CDR1 SGHNT, CDR2 YYREEE (reference sequence). The CDR3 reads CARPGNQPQHF. DNA of the CDR3: TGTGCCAGACCAGGGAATCAGCCCCAGCATTTT.

The chain joins TRBV19 to TRBJ1-1, with D possibly matching TRBD1 (6 bases). With 5 bases removed from V and 5 bases from J, the gap between germline ends came to 15 bases. The CDR3 contains 14 residues. Per the germline V gene, CDR1 is LNHDA and CDR2 is SQIVND (reference sequence). CDR3 in amino acids: CASSWAGEGTEAFF. In DNA, the CDR3 is TGTGCCAGTAGTTGGGCAGGGGAGGGTACTGAAGCTTTCTTT.

This clone appeared once. This rearrangement joins TRBV18 to TRBJ2-7, with 12 bases that match TRBD1. The CDR3 sequence is 17 residues long. Germline V gene lookup returns CDR1 KGHSH and CDR2 LQKENI. After removal of 1 base from V and 4 bases from J, the junction contained 8 bases not matched to a gene. The CDR3: CASSPLGGGQGAYEQYF. The CDR3 DNA sequence: TGTGCCAGCTCACCACTCGGTGGGGGACAGGGGGCTTACGAGCAGTACTTC.

The chain recombines TRBV7-9 with TRBJ1-2; TRBD1 is a possible D gene (6 bases). V was clipped by 0 bases and J by 4 bases, with 12 bases between them. The CDR3 totals 15 residues. Germline CDR1 reads SEHNR; CDR2 reads FQNEAQ (reference sequence). In nucleotides, the CDR3 is TGTGCCAGCAGCTTAGCGGGTTCAGGGGTCTATGGCTACACCTTC. Translation: CASSLAGSGVYGYTF.

This chain connects TRBV2 to TRBJ2-7; 9 bases map to TRBD1. V lost 6 bases, J lost 2 bases, and 8 bases stayed unmatched. Per the germline V gene, CDR1 is SNHLY and CDR2 is FYNNEI. The CDR3 contains 15 residues. The CDR3: CASRYPGQGTYEQYF. The DNA of the CDR3 is TGTGCCAGCAGGTACCCGGGACAGGGAACCTACGAGCAGTACTTC.

This clone was observed once. The rearrangement links TRBV4-3 to TRBJ1-5; no definite D call. Germline V gives CDR1 LGHNA, CDR2 YSLEER. This CDR3 has 13 amino acids. V shed 1 base and J shed 7 bases, with 8 bases lying between them. The CDR3 DNA is TGCGCCAGCAGCCAAGGGACTGAGCAGCCCCAGCATTTT. The encoded protein is CASSQGTEQPQHF.

This chain uses TRBV6-6 with TRBJ1-5; D might be TRBD1 (6 bases). Germline values: CDR1 MNHNY, CDR2 SVGAGI (reference sequence). V gave up 3 bases and J gave up 4 bases, with 16 bases separating them. The CDR3 is made up of 16 amino acids. The CDR3 coding sequence is TGTGCCAGCAGTTATATATTATTCGGACAGAATCAGCCCCAGCATTTT. Protein: CASSYILFGQNQPQHF.

V usage is TRBV5-1 and J usage is TRBJ2-7; 8 bases match TRBD1. The CDR3 covers 14 residues. V trimming: 2 bases; J trimming: 2 bases; junction bases outside the gene matches: 3. The germline V gene has CDR1 SGHRS and CDR2 YFSETQ. The CDR3 sequence: CASSLTQGAYEQYF. The CDR3 DNA is TGCGCCAGCAGCTTAACACAGGGGGCCTACGAGCAGTACTTC.